A selection of T cell receptor beta chains follows, all from one sample in a study of T cells in Graves' hyperthyroidism and ophthalmopathy. TCRdb called the multiplex PCR reads again in MiXCR, with one record for every CDR3 protein. The table records about 640,000 distinct CDR3 sequences, about 45% of them present only once. The sample taken for sequencing was peripheral blood or thyroid tissue (not recorded which). These receptors came from an adult man with Graves' disease, either hyperthyroidism or ophthalmopathy (not recorded which). CDR3s include the opening cysteine and the closing phenylalanine or tryptophan. Each record gives: V gene, D gene, clone size, J gene, CDR3 protein, CDR3 DNA. D genes are given only for firm matches. Size tells how often a clone was seen (once, few, many) or the class of an expanded clone, and some rows leave it out.

v_call: TRBV7-2; d_call: NA; clone_size: many; j_call: TRBJ1-5; cdr3_aa: CATAHSPNQPQHF; cdr3_nt: TGTGCCACCGCGCATAGCCCGAATCAGCCCCAGCATTTT
v_call: TRBV7-9; d_call: NA; clone_size: NA; j_call: TRBJ1-2; cdr3_aa: CANPLAGANYGYTF; cdr3_nt: TGTGCCAACCCACTAGCGGGGGCGAACTATGGCTACACCTTC
v_call: TRBV7-9; d_call: TRBD1; clone_size: many; j_call: TRBJ1-1; cdr3_aa: CASSPHRGRDTEAFF; cdr3_nt: TGTGCCAGCAGCCCACACAGGGGGCGTGACACTGAAGCTTTCTTT
v_call: TRBV6-5; d_call: NA; clone_size: few; j_call: TRBJ2-2; cdr3_aa: CASSYEGPGELFF; cdr3_nt: TGTGCCAGCAGTTATGAGGGCCCCGGGGAGCTGTTTTTT
v_call: TRBV25-1; d_call: TRBD2; clone_size: few; j_call: TRBJ2-5; cdr3_aa: CASRDSSSGGMETQYF; cdr3_nt: TGTGCCAGCAGGGACTCCTCTAGCGGGGGGATGGAGACCCAGTACTTC
v_call: TRBV7-9; d_call: NA; clone_size: NA; j_call: TRBJ2-7; cdr3_aa: CASSFPQGGSYEQYF; cdr3_nt: TGTGCCAGCAGTTTCCCCCAGGGTGGATCCTACGAGCAGTACTTC
v_call: TRBV19; d_call: NA; clone_size: many; j_call: TRBJ1-1; cdr3_aa: CASSIRAEAFF; cdr3_nt: TGTGCCAGTAGTATAAGGGCTGAAGCTTTCTTT
v_call: TRBV2; d_call: NA; clone_size: many; j_call: TRBJ1-4; cdr3_aa: CASSERGRPLFF; cdr3_nt: TGTGCCAGCAGTGAAAGGGGCAGACCTCTGTTTTTT
v_call: TRBV7-2; d_call: NA; clone_size: NA; j_call: TRBJ1-1; cdr3_aa: CASIQGGGAEAFF; cdr3_nt: TGTGCCAGCATCCAAGGAGGGGGAGCTGAAGCTTTCTTT
v_call: TRBV28; d_call: NA; clone_size: NA; j_call: TRBJ1-2; cdr3_aa: CASSLGGGQGDGYTF; cdr3_nt: TGTGCCAGCAGCCTAGGAGGGGGGCAGGGCGATGGCTACACCTTC
v_call: TRBV6-1; d_call: NA; clone_size: few; j_call: TRBJ1-1; cdr3_aa: CASSEARIPDTEAFF; cdr3_nt: TGTGCCAGCAGTGAAGCACGAATTCCGGACACTGAAGCTTTCTTT
v_call: TRBV5-1; d_call: NA; clone_size: NA; j_call: TRBJ2-5; cdr3_aa: CASSLALGLPDRETQYF; cdr3_nt: TGCGCCAGCAGCTTGGCCCTGGGACTCCCGGATCGGGAGACCCAGTACTTC
v_call: TRBV13; d_call: NA; clone_size: few; j_call: TRBJ1-2; cdr3_aa: CASSLGQGLWYGYTF; cdr3_nt: TGTGCCAGCAGCTTAGGACAGGGTTTATGGTATGGCTACACCTTC
v_call: TRBV20-1; d_call: NA; clone_size: few; j_call: TRBJ1-1; cdr3_aa: CSAYGGGNTEAFF; cdr3_nt: TGCAGTGCCTACGGGGGTGGCAACACTGAAGCTTTCTTT
v_call: TRBV7-8; d_call: NA; clone_size: NA; j_call: TRBJ2-4; cdr3_aa: CASSLSPSKNIQYF; cdr3_nt: TGTGCCAGCAGCTTAAGTCCGTCCAAAAACATTCAGTACTTC
v_call: TRBV7-9; d_call: TRBD1; clone_size: NA; j_call: TRBJ2-5; cdr3_aa: CASSETGLRETQYF; cdr3_nt: TGTGCCAGCAGCGAGACAGGGCTGAGGGAGACCCAGTACTTC
v_call: TRBV2; d_call: TRBD1; clone_size: NA; j_call: TRBJ1-4; cdr3_aa: CASRSGTGSYKNEKLFF; cdr3_nt: TGTGCCAGCAGGTCCGGGACAGGTTCCTACAAAAATGAAAAACTGTTTTTT
v_call: TRBV20-1; d_call: NA; clone_size: NA; j_call: TRBJ1-4; cdr3_aa: CSAGSPDGGHEKLFF; cdr3_nt: TGCAGTGCTGGAAGCCCAGACGGGGGACATGAAAAACTGTTTTTT
v_call: TRBV20-1; d_call: NA; clone_size: NA; j_call: TRBJ2-7; cdr3_aa: CSARGQGLGEQYF; cdr3_nt: TGCAGTGCTAGAGGGCAGGGGTTGGGCGAGCAGTACTTC
v_call: TRBV24-1; d_call: NA; clone_size: NA; j_call: TRBJ1-4; cdr3_aa: CATSDPGGEKLFF; cdr3_nt: TGTGCCACCAGTGATCCGGGCGGGGAAAAACTGTTTTTT
v_call: TRBV7-9; d_call: NA; clone_size: NA; j_call: TRBJ2-7; cdr3_aa: CASSFRRNGFYEQYF; cdr3_nt: TGTGCCAGCAGCTTTCGGCGAAACGGATTCTACGAGCAGTACTTC
v_call: TRBV19; d_call: NA; clone_size: NA; j_call: TRBJ1-6; cdr3_aa: CASTKSTPGNSPLHF; cdr3_nt: TGTGCCAGTACCAAATCAACACCAGGGAATTCACCCCTCCACTTT
v_call: TRBV15; d_call: NA; clone_size: NA; j_call: TRBJ1-1; cdr3_aa: CATSIADRWTEAFF; cdr3_nt: TGTGCCACCAGCATAGCCGACAGGTGGACTGAAGCTTTCTTT
v_call: TRBV7-8; d_call: NA; clone_size: many; j_call: TRBJ1-4; cdr3_aa: CASSFAGEKLFF; cdr3_nt: TGTGCCAGCAGCTTCGCGGGAGAAAAACTGTTTTTT
v_call: TRBV2; d_call: TRBD1; clone_size: NA; j_call: TRBJ1-5; cdr3_aa: CASSSRTGPLGQPQHF; cdr3_nt: TGTGCCAGCAGTTCAAGGACAGGGCCCCTCGGGCAGCCCCAGCATTTT
v_call: TRBV6-6; d_call: TRBD1; clone_size: NA; j_call: TRBJ1-2; cdr3_aa: CASRATGGWAGYTF; cdr3_nt: TGTGCCAGCAGAGCGACAGGGGGCTGGGCTGGCTACACCTTC
v_call: TRBV25-1; d_call: NA; clone_size: once; j_call: TRBJ1-1; cdr3_aa: CASNPAGGARVLTEAFF; cdr3_nt: TGTGCCAGCAACCCCGCGGGGGGGGCGAGGGTGTTAACTGAAGCTTTCTTT
v_call: TRBV7-3; d_call: NA; clone_size: NA; j_call: TRBJ1-4; cdr3_aa: CASSQVSSQGEKLFF; cdr3_nt: TGTGCCAGCAGCCAAGTCTCGTCCCAGGGGGAAAAACTGTTTTTT
v_call: TRBV25-1; d_call: TRBD1; clone_size: NA; j_call: TRBJ1-1; cdr3_aa: CASSDPSPGQPEAFF; cdr3_nt: TGTGCCAGCAGTGATCCCTCCCCGGGACAGCCTGAAGCTTTCTTT